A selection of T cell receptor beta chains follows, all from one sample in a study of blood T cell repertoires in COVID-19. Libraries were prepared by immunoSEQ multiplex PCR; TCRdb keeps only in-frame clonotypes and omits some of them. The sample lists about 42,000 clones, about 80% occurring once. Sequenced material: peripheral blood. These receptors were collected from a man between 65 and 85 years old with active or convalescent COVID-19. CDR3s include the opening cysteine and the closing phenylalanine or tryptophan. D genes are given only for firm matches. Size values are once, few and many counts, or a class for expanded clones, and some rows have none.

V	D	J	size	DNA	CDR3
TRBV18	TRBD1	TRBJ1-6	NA	TGTGCCAGCTCACCACCGCGGACAGGAAATTCACCCCTCCACTTT	CASSPPRTGNSPLHF
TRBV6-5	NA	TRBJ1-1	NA	TGTGCCAGCAGGTGGGGGGTTAAGAACACTGAAGCTTTCTTT	CASRWGVKNTEAFF
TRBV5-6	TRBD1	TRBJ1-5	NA	TGTGCCAGCATCAAATCCGGGACAGGGAGCAATCAGCCCCAGCATTTT	CASIKSGTGSNQPQHF
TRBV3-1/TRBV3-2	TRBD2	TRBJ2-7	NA	TGTGCCAGCAGCCAAGATCCAGCGGGGGGTCCCTACGAGCAGTACTTC	CASSQDPAGGPYEQYF
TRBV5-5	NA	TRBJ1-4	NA	TGTGCCAGCAGCTACCAGATTAATGAAAAACTGTTTTTT	CASSYQINEKLFF
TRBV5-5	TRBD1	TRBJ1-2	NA	TGTGCCAGCAGCGTGGGACAGGGCATGGGGGGCTACACCTTC	CASSVGQGMGGYTF
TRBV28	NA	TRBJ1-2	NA	TGTGCCAGCAGTTTATCCCCATATGGCTACACCTTC	CASSLSPYGYTF
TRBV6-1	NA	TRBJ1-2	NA	TGTGCCAGCAGTGAAGTCGCAGGCCCCTATGGCTACACCTTC	CASSEVAGPYGYTF
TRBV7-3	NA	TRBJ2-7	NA	TGTGCCAGCAGCAAAGCGGGACAGGCCGACTACGAGCAGTACTTC	CASSKAGQADYEQYF
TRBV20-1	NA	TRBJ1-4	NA	TGCAGTGCTAGGGTCCGGGAAAAACTGTTTTTT	CSARVREKLFF
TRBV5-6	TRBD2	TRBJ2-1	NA	TGTGCCAGCTCCGGGACTAGCATAGCCAATGAGCAGTTCTTC	CASSGTSIANEQFF
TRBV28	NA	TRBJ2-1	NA	TGTGCCAGCAGTTCGCCCGGGGGTTCAAGGGAGCAGTTCTTC	CASSSPGGSREQFF
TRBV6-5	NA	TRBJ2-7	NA	TGTGCCAGCAGTTACTCCAGGGTGAAGGCCGAGCAGTACTTC	CASSYSRVKAEQYF
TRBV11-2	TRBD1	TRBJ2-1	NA	TGTGCCAGCAGCTTACACCGGACAGGAGAATATGAGCAGTTCTTC	CASSLHRTGEYEQFF
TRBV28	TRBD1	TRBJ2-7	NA	TGTGCCAGCCAGACAGGGTGGTCGTCGTACGAGCAGTACTTC	CASQTGWSSYEQYF
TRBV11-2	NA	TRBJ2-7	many	TGTGCCAGCAGCCCCCAGGAGGCCTACTACGAGCAGTACTTC	CASSPQEAYYEQYF
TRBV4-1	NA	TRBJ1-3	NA	TGCGCCAGCAGCCATCCAGGTGGAAACACCATATATTTT	CASSHPGGNTIYF
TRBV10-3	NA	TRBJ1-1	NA	TGTGCCACCGAAAAAGGCGGGAACACTGAAGCTTTCTTT	CATEKGGNTEAFF
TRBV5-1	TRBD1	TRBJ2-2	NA	TGCGCCAGCAGCTTGGCAGGGGGCCACACCGGGGAGCTGTTTTTT	CASSLAGGHTGELFF
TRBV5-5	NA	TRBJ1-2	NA	TGTGCCAGCGGTGCGACAACTAACTATGGCTACACCTTC	CASGATTNYGYTF
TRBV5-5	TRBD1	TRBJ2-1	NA	TGTGCCAGCAGCAGGGGACAGTTGGCATCCGGTGAGCAGTTCTTC	CASSRGQLASGEQFF
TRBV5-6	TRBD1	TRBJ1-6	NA	TGTGCCAGCAACTTCGGCTATGGACAGGGGAACTCACCCCTCCACTTT	CASNFGYGQGNSPLHF
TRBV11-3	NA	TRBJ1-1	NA	TGTGCCAGCAGCTCGCACGGAGGTGAGTCTTTCTTT	CASSSHGGESFF
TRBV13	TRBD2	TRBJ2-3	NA	TGTGCCAGCAGCCTCCGACAAGGACTAGTTGGAGATACGCAGTATTTT	CASSLRQGLVGDTQYF
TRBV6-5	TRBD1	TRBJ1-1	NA	TGTGCCAGCAGTGACTCGTATACAGGGGGCGCGAGGGCTTTCTTT	CASSDSYTGGARAFF
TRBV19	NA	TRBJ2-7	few	TGTGCCAGTAGTATGGGCAGTGACTCCTACGAGCAGTACTTC	CASSMGSDSYEQYF
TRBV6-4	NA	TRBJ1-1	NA	TGTGCCAGCAGTGCAGGGGAAAGATCTGAAGCTTTCTTT	CASSAGERSEAFF
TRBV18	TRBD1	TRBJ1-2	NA	TGTGCCAGCTCATCGGACAGGCTGAATGGCTACACCTTC	CASSSDRLNGYTF
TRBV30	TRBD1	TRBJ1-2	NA	TGTGCCTGGGTAGGAAAGGGGGCTTCCCTTCGCTACACCTTC	CAWVGKGASLRYTF
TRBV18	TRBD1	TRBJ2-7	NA	TGTGCCAGCTCACCACCGACAGGGTCTTCTTACGAGCAGTACTTC	CASSPPTGSSYEQYF
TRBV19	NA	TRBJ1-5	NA	TGTGCCAGTAGGGGGCAAGCGTCAGGGGGCAATCAGCCCCAGCATTTT	CASRGQASGGNQPQHF
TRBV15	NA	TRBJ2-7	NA	TGTGCCACCAGCAGAGGGGGAACAGGCGAATCCCACGAGCAGTACTTC	CATSRGGTGESHEQYF
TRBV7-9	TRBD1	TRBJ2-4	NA	TGTGCCAGCAGCATGCCCGTTGGACAGGATAACATTCAGTACTTC	CASSMPVGQDNIQYF
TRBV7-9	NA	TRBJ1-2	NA	TGTGCCAGCATGAAGGAGATGAGTGGCTACACCTTC	CASMKEMSGYTF
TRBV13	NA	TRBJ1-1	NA	TGTGCCAGCAGCTTATCAGGGTCGGAAGCTTTCTTT	CASSLSGSEAFF
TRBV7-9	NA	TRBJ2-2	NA	TGTGCCAGCAGCCAGACCCGGGCGGGCACCGGGGAGCTGTTTTTT	CASSQTRAGTGELFF
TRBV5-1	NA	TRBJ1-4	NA	TGCGCCAGCAGCCCCCAGGGCGTAGATGAAAAACTGTTTTTT	CASSPQGVDEKLFF
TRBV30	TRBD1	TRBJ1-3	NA	TGTGCCTGGCGCCGACAGGGGGCTAGAAACACCATATATTTT	CAWRRQGARNTIYF
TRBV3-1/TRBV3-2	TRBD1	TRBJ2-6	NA	TGTGCCAGCAGCCGACTATCTCAGGGGGAGTCTGGGGCCAACGTCCTGACTTTC	CASSRLSQGESGANVLTF